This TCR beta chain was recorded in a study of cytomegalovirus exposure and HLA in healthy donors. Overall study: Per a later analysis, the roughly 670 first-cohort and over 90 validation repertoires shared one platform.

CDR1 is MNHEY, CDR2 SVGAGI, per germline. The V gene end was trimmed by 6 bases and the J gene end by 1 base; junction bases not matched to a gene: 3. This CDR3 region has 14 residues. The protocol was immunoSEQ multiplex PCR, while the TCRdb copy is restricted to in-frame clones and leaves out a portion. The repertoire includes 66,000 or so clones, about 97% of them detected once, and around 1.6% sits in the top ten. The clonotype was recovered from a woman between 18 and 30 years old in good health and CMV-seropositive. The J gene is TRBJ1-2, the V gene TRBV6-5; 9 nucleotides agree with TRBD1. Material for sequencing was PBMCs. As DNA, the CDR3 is TGTGCCAGCAGCACGGGACAGGGTAACTATGGCTACACCTTC. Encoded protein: CASSTGQGNYGYTF.